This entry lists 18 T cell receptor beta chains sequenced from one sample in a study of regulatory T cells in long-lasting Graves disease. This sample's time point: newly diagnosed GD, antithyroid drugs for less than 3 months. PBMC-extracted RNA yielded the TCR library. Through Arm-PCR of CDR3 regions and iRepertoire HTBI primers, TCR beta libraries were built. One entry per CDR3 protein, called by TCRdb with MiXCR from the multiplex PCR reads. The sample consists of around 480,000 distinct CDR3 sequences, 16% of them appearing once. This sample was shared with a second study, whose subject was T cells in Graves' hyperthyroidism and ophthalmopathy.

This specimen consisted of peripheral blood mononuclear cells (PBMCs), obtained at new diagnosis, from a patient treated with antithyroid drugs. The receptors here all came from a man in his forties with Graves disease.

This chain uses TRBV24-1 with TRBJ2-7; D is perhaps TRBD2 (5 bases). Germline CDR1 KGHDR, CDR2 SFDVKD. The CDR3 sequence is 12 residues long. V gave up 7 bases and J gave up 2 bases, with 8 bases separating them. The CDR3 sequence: CATSLAPYEQYF. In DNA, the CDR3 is TGTGCCACCAGCCTAGCCCCCTACGAGCAGTACTTC.

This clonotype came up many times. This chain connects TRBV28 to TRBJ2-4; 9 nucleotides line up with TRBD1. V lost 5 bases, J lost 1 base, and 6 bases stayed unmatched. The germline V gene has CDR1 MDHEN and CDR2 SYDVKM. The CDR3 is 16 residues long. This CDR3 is CASSLRDRAAKNIQYF. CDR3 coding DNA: TGTGCCAGCAGTCTCCGGGACAGGGCTGCCAAAAACATTCAGTACTTC.

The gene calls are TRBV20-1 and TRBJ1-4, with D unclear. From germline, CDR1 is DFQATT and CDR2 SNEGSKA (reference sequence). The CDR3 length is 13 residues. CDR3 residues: CSPRSGSGEKLFF. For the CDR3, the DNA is TGCAGCCCTAGGTCGGGAAGCGGTGAAAAACTGTTTTTT.

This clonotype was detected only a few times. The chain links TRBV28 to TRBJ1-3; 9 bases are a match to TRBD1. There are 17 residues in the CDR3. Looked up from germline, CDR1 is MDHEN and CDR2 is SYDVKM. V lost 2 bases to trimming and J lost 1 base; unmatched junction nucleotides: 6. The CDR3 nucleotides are TGTGCCAGCAGTTTACCCGCCGGGACAGGGTCTGGAAACACCATATATTTT. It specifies CASSLPAGTGSGNTIYF.

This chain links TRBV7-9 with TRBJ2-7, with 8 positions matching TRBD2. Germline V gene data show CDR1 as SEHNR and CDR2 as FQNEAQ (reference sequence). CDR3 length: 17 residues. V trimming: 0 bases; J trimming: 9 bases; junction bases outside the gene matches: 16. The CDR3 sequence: CASSLAFQAGGPNAQYF. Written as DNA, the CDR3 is TGTGCCAGCAGCTTAGCGTTTCAGGCGGGAGGCCCAAACGCGCAGTACTTC.

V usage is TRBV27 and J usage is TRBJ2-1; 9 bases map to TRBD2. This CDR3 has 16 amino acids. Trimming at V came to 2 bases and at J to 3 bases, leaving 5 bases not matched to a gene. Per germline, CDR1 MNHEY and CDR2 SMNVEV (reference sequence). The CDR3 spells CASSLLSSGNYNEQFF. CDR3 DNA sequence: TGTGCCAGCAGTTTACTATCTAGCGGGAACTACAATGAGCAGTTCTTC.

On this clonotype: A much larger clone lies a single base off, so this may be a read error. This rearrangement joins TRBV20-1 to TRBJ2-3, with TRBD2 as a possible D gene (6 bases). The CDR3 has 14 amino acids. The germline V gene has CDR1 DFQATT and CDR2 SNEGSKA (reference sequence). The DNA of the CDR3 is TGCAGCATTAAATCTCTAGCGAACACAGATACGCAGTATTTT. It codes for CSIKSLANTDTQYF.

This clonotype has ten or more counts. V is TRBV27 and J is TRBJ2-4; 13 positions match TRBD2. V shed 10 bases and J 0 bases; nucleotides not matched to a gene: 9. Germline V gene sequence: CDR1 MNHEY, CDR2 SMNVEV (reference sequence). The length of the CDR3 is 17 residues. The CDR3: CAIPGLAGLLAKNIQYF. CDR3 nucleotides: TGTGCCATCCCGGGACTAGCGGGATTACTAGCCAAAAACATTCAGTACTTC.

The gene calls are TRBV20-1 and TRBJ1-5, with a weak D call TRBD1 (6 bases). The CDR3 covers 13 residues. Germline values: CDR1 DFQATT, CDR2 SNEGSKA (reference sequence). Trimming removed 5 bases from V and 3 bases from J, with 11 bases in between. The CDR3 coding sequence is TGCAGTGCTGGAGGGGGATTCAATCAGCCCCAGCATTTT. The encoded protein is CSAGGGFNQPQHF.

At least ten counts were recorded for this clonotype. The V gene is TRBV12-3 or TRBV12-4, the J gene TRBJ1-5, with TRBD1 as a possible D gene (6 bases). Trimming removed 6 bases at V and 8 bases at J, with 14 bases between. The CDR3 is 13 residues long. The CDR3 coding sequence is TGTGCCAGCAGACACAGGGTTGGCAAGCCCCAGCATTTT. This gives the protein CASRHRVGKPQHF.

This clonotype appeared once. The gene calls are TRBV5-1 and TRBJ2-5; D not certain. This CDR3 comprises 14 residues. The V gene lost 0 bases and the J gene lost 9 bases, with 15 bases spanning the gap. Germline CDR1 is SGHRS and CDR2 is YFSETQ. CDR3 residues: CASSLEPGPQAQYF. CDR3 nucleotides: TGCGCCAGCAGCTTGGAGCCAGGTCCTCAGGCCCAGTACTTC.

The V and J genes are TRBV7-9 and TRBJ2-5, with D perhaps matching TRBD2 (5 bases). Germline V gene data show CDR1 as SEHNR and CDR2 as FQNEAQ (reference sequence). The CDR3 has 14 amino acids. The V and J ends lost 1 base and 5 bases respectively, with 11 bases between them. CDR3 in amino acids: CASSLEGTRETQYF. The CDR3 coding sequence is TGTGCCAGCAGCTTAGAGGGTACTAGGGAGACCCAGTACTTC. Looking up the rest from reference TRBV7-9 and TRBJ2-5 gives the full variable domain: DTGVSQNPRHKITKRGQNVTFRCDPISEHNRLYWYRQTLGQGPEFLTYFQNEAQLEKSRLLSDRFSAERPKGSFSTLEIQRTEQGDSAMYLCASSLEGTRETQYFGPGTRLLVL.

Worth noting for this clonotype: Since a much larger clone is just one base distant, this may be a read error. In nucleotides, the CDR3 is TGTGCCAGCAGCCGACTGGGACAGGGGGCGTACTTC. Translated: CASSRLGQGAYF. The genes are TRBV3-1 and TRBJ2-7, with TRBD1 matching 12 bases. The germline gives CDR1 LGHDT, CDR2 YNNKEL (reference sequence). The CDR3 has 12 residues. Trimming took 4 bases from V and 12 from J; bases not matched to a gene: 4.

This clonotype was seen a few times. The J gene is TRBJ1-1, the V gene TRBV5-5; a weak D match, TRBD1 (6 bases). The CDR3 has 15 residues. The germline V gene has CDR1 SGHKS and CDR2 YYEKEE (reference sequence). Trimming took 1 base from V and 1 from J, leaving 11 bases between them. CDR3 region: CASSLPNRENTEAFF. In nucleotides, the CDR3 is TGTGCCAGCAGCTTGCCCAACAGGGAGAACACTGAAGCTTTCTTT.

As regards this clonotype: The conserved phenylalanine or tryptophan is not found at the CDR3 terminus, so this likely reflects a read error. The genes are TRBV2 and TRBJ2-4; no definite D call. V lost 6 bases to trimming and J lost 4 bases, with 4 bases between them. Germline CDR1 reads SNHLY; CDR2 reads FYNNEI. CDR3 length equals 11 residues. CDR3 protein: CASSSKNIQYL. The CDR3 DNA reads TGTGCCAGCAGCTCTAAAAACATTCAGTACCTC.

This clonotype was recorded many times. CDR3: CASSVAQTSYNEQFF. For the CDR3, the DNA is TGTGCCAGCAGCGTAGCCCAAACCTCCTACAATGAGCAGTTCTTC. This chain connects TRBV9 to TRBJ2-1; D is unresolved. Trimming left V 0 bases short and J 0 bases short, with 7 bases between. The germline CDR1 and CDR2 sequences are SGDLS and YYNGEE. This CDR3 has 15 amino acids.

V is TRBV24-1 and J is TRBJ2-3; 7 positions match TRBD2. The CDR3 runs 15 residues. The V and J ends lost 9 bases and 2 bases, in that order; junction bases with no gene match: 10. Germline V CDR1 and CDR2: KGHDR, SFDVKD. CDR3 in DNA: TGTGCCACCTCTACCCCTAGCGGACACACAGATACGCAGTATTTT. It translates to CATSTPSGHTDTQYF.

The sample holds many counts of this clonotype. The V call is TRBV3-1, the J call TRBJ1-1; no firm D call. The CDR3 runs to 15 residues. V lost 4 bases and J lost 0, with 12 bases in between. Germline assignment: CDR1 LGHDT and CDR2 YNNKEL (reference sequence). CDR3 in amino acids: CASSLGRDMNTEAFF. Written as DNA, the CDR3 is TGTGCCAGCAGCCTAGGTCGGGATATGAACACTGAAGCTTTCTTT.